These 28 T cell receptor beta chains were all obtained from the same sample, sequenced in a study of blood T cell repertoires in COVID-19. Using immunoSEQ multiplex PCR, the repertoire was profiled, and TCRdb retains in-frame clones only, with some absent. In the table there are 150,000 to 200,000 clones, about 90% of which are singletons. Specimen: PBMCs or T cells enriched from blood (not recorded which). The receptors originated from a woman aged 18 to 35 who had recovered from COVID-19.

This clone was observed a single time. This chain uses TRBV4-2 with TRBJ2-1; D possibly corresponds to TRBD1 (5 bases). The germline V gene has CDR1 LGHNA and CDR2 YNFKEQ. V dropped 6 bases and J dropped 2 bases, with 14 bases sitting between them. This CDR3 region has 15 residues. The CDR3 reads CASSQQEGAYNEQFF. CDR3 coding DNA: TGTGCCAGCAGTCAGCAGGAAGGGGCCTACAATGAGCAGTTCTTC.

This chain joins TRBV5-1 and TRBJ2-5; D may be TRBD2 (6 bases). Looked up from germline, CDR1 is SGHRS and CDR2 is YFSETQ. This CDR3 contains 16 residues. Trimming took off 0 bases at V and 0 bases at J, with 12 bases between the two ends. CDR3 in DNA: TGCGCCAGCAGCTTGGGTAGCGGAGGGCACCAAGAGACCCAGTACTTC. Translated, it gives CASSLGSGGHQETQYF. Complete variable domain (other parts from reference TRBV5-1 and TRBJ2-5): KAGVTQTPRYLIKTRGQQVTLSCSPISGHRSVSWYQQTPGQGLQFLFEYFSETQRNKGNFPGRFSGRQFSNSRSEMNVSTLELGDSALYLCASSLGSGGHQETQYFGPGTRLLVL.

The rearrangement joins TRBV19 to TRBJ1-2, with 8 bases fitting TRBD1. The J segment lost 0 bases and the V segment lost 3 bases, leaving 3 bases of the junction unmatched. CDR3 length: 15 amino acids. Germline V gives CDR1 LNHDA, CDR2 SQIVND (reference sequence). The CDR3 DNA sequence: TGTGCCAGTAGTATCGGGGGACAGGCTAACTATGGCTACACCTTC. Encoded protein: CASSIGGQANYGYTF.

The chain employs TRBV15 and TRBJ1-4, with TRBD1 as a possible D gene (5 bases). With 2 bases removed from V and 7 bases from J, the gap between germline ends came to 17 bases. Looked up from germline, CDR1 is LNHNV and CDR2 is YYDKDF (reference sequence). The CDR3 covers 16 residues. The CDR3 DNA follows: TGTGCCACCAGCAGAATGGCGTCCGGGGGTGGTGAAAAACTGTTTTTT. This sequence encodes CATSRMASGGGEKLFF.

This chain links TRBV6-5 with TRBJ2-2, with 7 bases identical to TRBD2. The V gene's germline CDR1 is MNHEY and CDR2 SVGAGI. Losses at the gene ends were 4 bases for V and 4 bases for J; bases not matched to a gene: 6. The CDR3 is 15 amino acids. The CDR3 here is CASSSGASGTGELFF. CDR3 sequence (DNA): TGTGCCAGCAGTTCTGGGGCTAGCGGCACCGGGGAGCTGTTTTTT.

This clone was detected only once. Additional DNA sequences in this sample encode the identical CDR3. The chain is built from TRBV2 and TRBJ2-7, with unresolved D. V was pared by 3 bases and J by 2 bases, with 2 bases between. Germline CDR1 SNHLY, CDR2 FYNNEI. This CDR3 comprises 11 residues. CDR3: CASSDTYEQYF. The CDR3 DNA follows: TGTGCCAGCAGTGATACCTACGAGCAGTACTTC.

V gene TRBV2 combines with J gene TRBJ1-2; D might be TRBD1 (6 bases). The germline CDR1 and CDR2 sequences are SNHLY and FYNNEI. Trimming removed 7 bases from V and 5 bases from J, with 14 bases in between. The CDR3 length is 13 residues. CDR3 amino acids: CASTRDTLYGYTF. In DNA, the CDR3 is TGTGCCAGCACCAGGGACACTCTTTATGGCTACACCTTC.

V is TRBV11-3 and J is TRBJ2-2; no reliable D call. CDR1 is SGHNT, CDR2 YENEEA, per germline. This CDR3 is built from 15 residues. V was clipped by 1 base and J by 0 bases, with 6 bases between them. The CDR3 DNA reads TGTGCCAGCAGCTTAGCCTACCCGAACACCGGGGAGCTGTTTTTT. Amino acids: CASSLAYPNTGELFF.

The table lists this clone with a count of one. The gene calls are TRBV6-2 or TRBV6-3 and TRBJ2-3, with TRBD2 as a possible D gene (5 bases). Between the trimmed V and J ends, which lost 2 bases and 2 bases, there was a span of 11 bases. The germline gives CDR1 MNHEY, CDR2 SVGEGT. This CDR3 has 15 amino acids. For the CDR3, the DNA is TGTGCCAGCAGTTACGAGGGCCCTGACACAGATACGCAGTATTTT. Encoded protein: CASSYEGPDTDTQYF.

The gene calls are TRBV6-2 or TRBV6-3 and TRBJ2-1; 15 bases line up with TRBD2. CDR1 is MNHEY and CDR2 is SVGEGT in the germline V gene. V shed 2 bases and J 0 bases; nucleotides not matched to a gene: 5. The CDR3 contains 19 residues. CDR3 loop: CASSYPGTSGGNSYNEQFF. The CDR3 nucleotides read TGTGCCAGCAGTTACCCAGGGACTAGCGGGGGGAACTCCTACAATGAGCAGTTCTTC.

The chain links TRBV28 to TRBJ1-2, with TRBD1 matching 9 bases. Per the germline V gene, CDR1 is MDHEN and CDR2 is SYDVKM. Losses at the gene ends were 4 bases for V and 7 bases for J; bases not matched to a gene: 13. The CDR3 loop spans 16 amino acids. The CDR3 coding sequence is TGTGCCAGCAGTTCCGACAGGGGGACGCTCGAATCTGGCTACACCTTC. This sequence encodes CASSSDRGTLESGYTF.

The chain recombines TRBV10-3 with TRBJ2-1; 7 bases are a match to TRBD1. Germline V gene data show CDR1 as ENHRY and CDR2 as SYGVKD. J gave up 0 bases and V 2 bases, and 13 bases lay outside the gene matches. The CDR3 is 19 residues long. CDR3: CAISEGGKGASSSYNEQFF. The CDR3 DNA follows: TGTGCCATCAGTGAGGGCGGCAAGGGGGCTTCCAGCTCCTACAATGAGCAGTTCTTC.

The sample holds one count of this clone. The CDR3 nucleotides read TGTGCCAGCAGCCGAGAGGGGACAGGGGGCAGGGATAGTAGTTCACCCCTCCACTTT. Its translation: CASSREGTGGRDSSSPLHF. The chain combines TRBV14 with TRBJ1-6; TRBD1 matches 12 bases. Germline V gene sequence: CDR1 SGHDN, CDR2 FVKESK. V gave up 4 bases and J gave up 9 bases; unmatched junction bases: 16. The CDR3 has 19 amino acids.

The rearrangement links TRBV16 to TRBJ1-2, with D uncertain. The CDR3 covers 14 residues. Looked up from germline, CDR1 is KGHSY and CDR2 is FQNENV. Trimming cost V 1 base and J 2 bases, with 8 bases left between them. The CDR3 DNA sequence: TGTGCCAGCAGCCAATGGGTGGGCAACTATGGCTACACCTTC. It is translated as CASSQWVGNYGYTF. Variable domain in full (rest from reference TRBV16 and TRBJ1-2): GEEVAQTPKHLVRGEGQKAKLYCAPIKGHSYVFWYQQVLKNEFKFLISFQNENVFDETGMPKERFSAKCLPNSPCSLEIQATKLEDSAVYFCASSQWVGNYGYTFGSGTRLTVV.

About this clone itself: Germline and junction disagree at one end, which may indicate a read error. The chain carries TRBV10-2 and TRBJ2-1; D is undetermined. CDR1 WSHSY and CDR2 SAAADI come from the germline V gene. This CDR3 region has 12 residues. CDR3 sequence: CASSQSYNEQFF. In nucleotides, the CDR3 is TGCGCCAGCAGTCAGTCCTACAATGAGCAGTTCTTC.

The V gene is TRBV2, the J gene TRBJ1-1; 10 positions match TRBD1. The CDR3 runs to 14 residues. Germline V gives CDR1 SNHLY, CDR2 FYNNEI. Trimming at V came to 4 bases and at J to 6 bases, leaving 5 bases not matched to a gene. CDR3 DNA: TGTGCCAGCAGTGTGACAGGGGGCATCGCTGAAGCTTTCTTT. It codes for CASSVTGGIAEAFF.

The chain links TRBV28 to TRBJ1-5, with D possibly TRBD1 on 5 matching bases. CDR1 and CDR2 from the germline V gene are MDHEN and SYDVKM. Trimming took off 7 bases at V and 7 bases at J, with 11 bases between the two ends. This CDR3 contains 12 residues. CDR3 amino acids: CASTWTNQPQHF. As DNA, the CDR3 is TGTGCCAGCACCTGGACAAACCAGCCCCAGCATTTT.

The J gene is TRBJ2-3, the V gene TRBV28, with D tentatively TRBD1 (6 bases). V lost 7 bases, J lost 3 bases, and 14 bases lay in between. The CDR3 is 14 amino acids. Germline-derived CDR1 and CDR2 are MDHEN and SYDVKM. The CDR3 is CASTRDIGTDTQYF. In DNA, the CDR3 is TGTGCCAGCACCCGGGACATCGGTACAGATACGCAGTATTTT.

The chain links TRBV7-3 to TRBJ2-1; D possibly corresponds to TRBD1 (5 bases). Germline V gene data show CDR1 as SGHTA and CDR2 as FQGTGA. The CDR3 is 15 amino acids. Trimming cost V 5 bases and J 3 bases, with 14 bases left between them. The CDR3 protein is CASSPDRAIYNEQFF. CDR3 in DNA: TGTGCCAGCAGCCCAGACAGAGCCATCTACAATGAGCAGTTCTTC. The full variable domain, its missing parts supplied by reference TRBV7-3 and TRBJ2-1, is GAGVSQTPSNKVTEKGKYVELRCDPISGHTALYWYRQSLGQGPEFLIYFQGTGAADDSGLPNDRFFAVRPEGSVSTLKIQRTERGDSAVYLCASSPDRAIYNEQFFGPGTRLTVL.

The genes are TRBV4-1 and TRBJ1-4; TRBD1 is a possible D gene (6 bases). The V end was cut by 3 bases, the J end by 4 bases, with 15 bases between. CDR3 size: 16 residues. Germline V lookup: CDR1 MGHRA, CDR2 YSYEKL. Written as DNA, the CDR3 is TGCGCCAGCAGCCAGGAGGGGGGGTCGATTAATGAAAAACTGTTTTTT. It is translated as CASSQEGGSINEKLFF.

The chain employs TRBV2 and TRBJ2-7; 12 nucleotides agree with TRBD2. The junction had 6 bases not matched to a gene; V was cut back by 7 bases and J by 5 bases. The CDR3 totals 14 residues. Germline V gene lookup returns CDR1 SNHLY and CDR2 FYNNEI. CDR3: CASTMTSGSHEQYF. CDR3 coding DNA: TGTGCCAGCACCATGACTAGCGGGAGCCACGAGCAGTACTTC. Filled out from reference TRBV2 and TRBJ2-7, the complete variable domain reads EPEVTQTPSHQVTQMGQEVILRCVPISNHLYFYWYRQILGQKVEFLVSFYNNEISEKSEIFDDQFSVERPDGSNFTLKIRSTKLEDSAMYFCASTMTSGSHEQYFGPGTRLTVT.

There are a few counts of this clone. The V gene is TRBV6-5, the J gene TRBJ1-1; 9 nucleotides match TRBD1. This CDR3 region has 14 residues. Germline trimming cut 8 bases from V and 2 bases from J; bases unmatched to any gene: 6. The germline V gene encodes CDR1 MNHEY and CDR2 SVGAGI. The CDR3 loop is CASDRGQGNTEAFF. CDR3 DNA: TGTGCCAGCGACCGGGGACAGGGTAACACTGAAGCTTTCTTT.

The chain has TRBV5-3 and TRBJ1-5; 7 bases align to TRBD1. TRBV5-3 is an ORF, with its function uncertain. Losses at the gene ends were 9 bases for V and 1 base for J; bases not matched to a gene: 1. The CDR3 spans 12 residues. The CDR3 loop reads CAKQGSNQPQHF. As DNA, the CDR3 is TGTGCCAAACAGGGGAGCAATCAGCCCCAGCATTTT.

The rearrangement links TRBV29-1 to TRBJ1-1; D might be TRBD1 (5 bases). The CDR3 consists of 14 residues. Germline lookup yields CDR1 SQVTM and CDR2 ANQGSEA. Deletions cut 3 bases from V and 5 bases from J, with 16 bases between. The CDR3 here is CSVDVEGLGTEAFF. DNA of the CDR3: TGCAGCGTTGATGTGGAGGGGCTGGGGACTGAAGCTTTCTTT.

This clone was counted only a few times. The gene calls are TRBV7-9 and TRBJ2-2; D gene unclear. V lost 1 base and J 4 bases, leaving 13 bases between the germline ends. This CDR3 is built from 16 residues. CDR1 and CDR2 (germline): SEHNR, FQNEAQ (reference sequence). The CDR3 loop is CASSLVYGLSTGELFF. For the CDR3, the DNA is TGTGCCAGCAGCTTAGTTTATGGGCTATCCACCGGGGAGCTGTTTTTT.

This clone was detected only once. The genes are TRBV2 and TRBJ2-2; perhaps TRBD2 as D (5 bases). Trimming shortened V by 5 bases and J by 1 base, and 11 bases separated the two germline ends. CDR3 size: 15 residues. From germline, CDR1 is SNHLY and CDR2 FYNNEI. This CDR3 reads CASSPLGRNTGELFF. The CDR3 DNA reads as TGTGCCAGCAGTCCCTTGGGGAGGAACACCGGGGAGCTGTTTTTT.

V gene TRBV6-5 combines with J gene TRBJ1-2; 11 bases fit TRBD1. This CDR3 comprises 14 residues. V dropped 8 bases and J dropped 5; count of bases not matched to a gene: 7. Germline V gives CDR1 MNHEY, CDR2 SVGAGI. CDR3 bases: TGTGCCAGCGGGGGAAGGGACAGGGGGTATGGCTACACCTTC. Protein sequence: CASGGRDRGYGYTF.

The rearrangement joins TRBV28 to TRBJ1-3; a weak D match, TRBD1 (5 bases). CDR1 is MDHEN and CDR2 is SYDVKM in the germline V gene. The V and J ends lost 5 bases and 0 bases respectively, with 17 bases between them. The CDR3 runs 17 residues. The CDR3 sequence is CASSPWGGDSSGNTIYF. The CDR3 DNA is TGTGCCAGCAGTCCTTGGGGGGGGGACTCCTCTGGAAACACCATATATTTT.